This T cell receptor (beta chain) stems from a study of shared clonotypes between healthy human individuals (dated by TCRdb to about 2020). Turning to the overall study: The cohort comprised a couple of women and a few men aged 18 to 49 years. Per donor, three plates each were used for CD4 naive and CD4 memory, two for CD8 naive, and one for CD8 memory. Blood TCR repertoires of about five healthy adults were deeply sequenced to estimate repertoire size and the extent of clonotype sharing between individuals. Libraries were prepared and TCR repertoires were sequenced by different laboratories using diverse techniques, in order to increase sequencing depth and limit assay-specific biases. Between about 0.94 and 10 billion PBMCs per donor were obtained by leukapheresis.

Reading from cysteine to phenylalanine, the CDR3 counts 15 amino acids. CDR3 DNA is the only sequence kept; it has 45 bases, read in frame from the first base. A distance of 13 bases separates the germline ends of V and J, which lose 4 bases and 2 bases respectively. As encoded in the germline V gene, CDR1 is SGHRS while CDR2 is YFSETQ. Concerning this clone itself: Its antigen specificity is not known. No base quality information exists; no much larger clone differs at one position.

On the study overall, not on this receptor specifically: Sharing across several donors was observed for roughly 5.4% of naive CD4, around 3.5% of naive CD8, over 2% of memory CD4, and around 0.4% of memory CD8 clonotypes. Because the study included a small number of donors, the genetic and exposure-history diversity represented was limited. Pairwise subsampling indicated that sequencing depth was expected to affect the degree of clonotype sharing among donors. Estimated clonotype richness was generally larger for naive than for memory subsets. Sampling was restricted to blood, and TCR repertoires in tissues likely differ from the TCR repertoires found in blood. Compared with non-shared clonotypes, clonotypes shared by all four sorted-subset donors had higher generation probabilities. Incomplete sequencing was indicated by rarefaction of sorted-subset datasets, despite the large sequencing depth.

TCR CDR3 regions were amplified from genomic DNA by multiplex PCR using the deep immunoSEQ assay. Extracted genomic DNA from each cell subset was spread evenly across all wells of several immunoSEQ 96-well plates, with each plate serving as a replicate. For sorted subsets, approximately 190 ng genomic DNA, equal to about 30,000 T cell genomes, was loaded into each replicate PCR. Purified libraries were quantified with a Qubit 3.0 fluorometer, sized on a Bioanalyzer 2100, and re-quantified with the KAPA Library Quantification kit. Every immunoSEQ 96-well plate was sequenced on a dedicated single-read 150-cycle Illumina NextSeq 550 flow cell. In the paper's pipeline: Because only junctional sequences without quality scores were contained in the immunoSEQ output, filtering matching that applied to full-length reads could not be performed. To assign V/J genes and CDR3, sequences were annotated against IMGT germline references using PyIR, a Python wrapper for IgBLAST v1.9. Reads were filtered out if the reads had weak V/J assignments (E-value above 1e-6), no CDR3, stop codons, out-of-frame junctions, or ambiguous translated residues. V3J clonotypes were defined by identical inferred V gene, J gene, and CDR3 amino acid sequence. Percentage overlap between repertoires was calculated by dividing the number of shared unique clonotypes by the size of the smaller repertoire. Three approaches were used to assess repertoire richness: RTK rarefaction, the Chao1 estimator, and Recon v2.1 estimates of unobserved clonotypes. Generation probabilities for all TCRbeta clonotypes obtained by the gDNA method from a handful of donors were computed using OLGA. TCRdb provides this immuneACCESS table in a form limited to in-frame rearrangements. Some clones are lacking; in checked studies, under half of them reflect an unresolved V gene, and why the rest are absent is not known. The DNA gave D and trimming, while V, J and clone size come from that table. Present in this sample are about 610,000 clones, about 96% of which were seen just once. The ten largest clones capture 0.045% to 0.06% of the sample.

The donors were healthy, HIV-negative adults with no recently reported acute infections or vaccinations. Every donor was a Caucasian adult living in Nashville, Tennessee, USA. CD4+ T cells were enriched by magnetic negative selection, after which naive cells were positively selected on CD45RA and the negative fraction was taken as the memory subset. After blood collection by leukapheresis, PBMCs were isolated using Ficoll-Histopaque density gradient centrifugation and then cryopreserved in the vapor phase of liquid nitrogen. Purity and quantity of every magnetically sorted T cell population were checked by analytical flow cytometry. Genomic DNA was isolated from each sorted fraction and quantified by UV absorbance on a Nanodrop 2000c.

What was sequenced was naive CD4+ T cells sorted from blood. Explained via the paper, the cell subset or site label denotes: CD45RA+ positively selected. The receptor was derived from a woman aged 25 to 45 in good health. The chain employs TRBV5-1 and TRBJ1-5; no D gene is confidently identified. The sequenced DNA is TGCGCCAGCAGCGCCGATCCCTCGGGCAATCAGCCCCAGCATTTT. Translated, it gives CASSADPSGNQPQHF.